A single sample is the source of the 5 T cell receptor beta chains below, sequenced in a study of T-cell memory formation after mild COVID-19 (dated by TCRdb to the early 2020s). Receptors were amplified or captured by 5' RACE. Sequencer: Illumina NovaSeq 6000. The raw public reads went through TCRdb reprocessing: fastp at Q25, MiXCR clone calling, in-frame beta chains kept. Rows are unified per CDR3 protein, each entry keeping the most common DNA and genes. The sample profile shows more than 350,000 distinct CDR3 sequences; under 25% of them were found once. In total, the top ten clones hold 12% of the sample. Sample: PBMCs or a T cell subset sorted from them (not recorded which). These receptors came from an adult woman who had mild COVID-19 (a few samples of this study predate the infection). The sample titles of this study are shuffled in the database, so cell type and time point are left out; the donor was told from shared clones.

This clonotype has more than one count but fewer than ten. This chain connects TRBV11-3 to TRBJ1-4; the match to TRBD1 covers 7 bases. This CDR3 is 15 amino acids long. With V trimmed by 5 bases and J by 2 bases, 5 bases remained unmatched. Germline loops: CDR1 SGHNT, CDR2 YENEEA. The CDR3 region has the DNA TGTGCCAGCAGCCAAGGGGGCCGGACTAATGAAAAACTGTTTTTT. Protein product: CASSQGGRTNEKLFF.

The genes are TRBV2 and TRBJ1-5; D gene unclear. V was shortened by 1 base and J by 1 base, with 8 bases between the two germline ends. This CDR3 has 15 residues. CDR1 is SNHLY and CDR2 is FYNNEI in the germline V gene. CDR3 residues: CASSEGTESNQPQHF. In nucleotides, the CDR3 is TGTGCCAGCAGTGAAGGGACGGAGAGCAATCAGCCCCAGCATTTT. Complete variable domain (other parts from reference TRBV2 and TRBJ1-5): EPEVTQTPSHQVTQMGQEVILRCVPISNHLYFYWYRQILGQKVEFLVSFYNNEISEKSEIFDDQFSVERPDGSNFTLKIRSTKLEDSAMYFCASSEGTESNQPQHFGDGTRLSIL.

The V call is TRBV9, the J call TRBJ1-1; no firm D call. From germline, CDR1 is SGDLS and CDR2 YYNGEE. The CDR3 contains 14 residues. The V end lost 2 bases, the J end lost 1 base, and 9 bases lay between the germline ends. The CDR3 here is CASSVSTANTEAFF. DNA for the CDR3: TGTGCCAGCAGCGTTTCGACCGCGAACACTGAAGCTTTCTTT. The full variable domain, its missing parts supplied by reference TRBV9 and TRBJ1-1, is DSGVTQTPKHLITATGQRVTLRCSPRSGDLSVYWYQQSLDQGLQFLIQYYNGEERAKGNILERFSAQQFPDLHSELNLSSLELGDSALYFCASSVSTANTEAFFGQGTRLTVV.

This clonotype was counted many times. The chain recombines TRBV29-1 with TRBJ1-2; D unclear. The CDR3 spans 10 residues. Germline values: CDR1 SQVTM, CDR2 ANQGSEA. V lost 2 bases and J 8 bases, leaving 6 bases between the germline ends. CDR3 sequence: CSVETHGYTF. The DNA of the CDR3 is TGCAGCGTTGAAACTCACGGCTACACCTTC.

On this clonotype: One end of the junction does not line up with germline, which may come from a read error. The chain carries TRBV29-1 and TRBJ2-5, with D perhaps matching TRBD1 (5 bases). The germline V gene encodes CDR1 SQVTM and CDR2 ANQGSEA. CDR3 length equals 14 residues. The CDR3 region has the DNA TGCAGCGTAGGAACGGACAACCTCCAACAGACCCAGTACTTC. This translates into CSVGTDNLQQTQYF.